Listed here are 13 T cell receptor beta chains from one sample, sequenced in a study of T cell responses to AZD1222 COVID-19 vaccine. Some clones are missing from TCRdb's copy, which holds only in-frame ones; the method was immunoSEQ multiplex PCR. Here the sample spans about 99,000 clones, 86% being singletons. This specimen consisted of peripheral blood, obtained 28 days after the second dose of the MenACWY control vaccine. The origin of the receptors is an adult who received the MenACWY meningococcal vaccine as a control.

The chain is built from TRBV18 and TRBJ1-2, with no clear D. Looked up from germline, CDR1 is KGHSH and CDR2 is LQKENI. The CDR3 has 13 amino acids. The V end lost 3 bases, the J end lost 5 bases, and 10 bases lay between the germline ends. Written as DNA, the CDR3 is TGTGCCAGCTCACCGGACGGAGCGTATGGCTACACCTTC. It translates to CASSPDGAYGYTF.

The chain employs TRBV6-6 and TRBJ1-4, with 8 bases fitting TRBD1. V dropped 6 bases and J dropped 7; count of bases not matched to a gene: 10. CDR1 and CDR2 from the germline V gene are MNHNY and SVGAGI (reference sequence). CDR3 size: 15 residues. CDR3 nucleotides: TGTGCCAGCAGCCCCCGGACAGGGTCTGGTGAAAAACTGTTTTTT. Translated: CASSPRTGSGEKLFF.

The chain joins TRBV30 to TRBJ1-1; D is possibly TRBD1 (5 bases). The CDR3 is 16 residues long. The germline V gene encodes CDR1 GTSNPN and CDR2 SVGIG (reference sequence). V was trimmed by 5 bases and J by 0 bases, leaving 19 bases between them. The CDR3 sequence: CAWLGPRNYLNTEAFF. The CDR3 coding sequence is TGTGCCTGGTTGGGACCGCGAAACTACCTGAACACTGAAGCTTTCTTT.

This clone was observed a few times. V is TRBV7-9 and J is TRBJ2-7; D possibly uses TRBD1 or TRBD2 (5 bases each). Germline V gives CDR1 SEHNR, CDR2 FQNEAQ (reference sequence). Trimming cost V 5 bases and J 2 bases, with 13 bases left between them. The CDR3 runs 14 residues. The CDR3 loop is CASSPGTVAYEQYF. Written as DNA, the CDR3 is TGTGCCAGCAGCCCGGGGACGGTAGCCTACGAGCAGTACTTC.

The V gene is TRBV27, the J gene TRBJ1-2; TRBD1 agrees at 9 bases. Germline V gives CDR1 MNHEY, CDR2 SMNVEV (reference sequence). After removal of 6 bases from V and 5 bases from J, the junction contained 10 bases not matched to a gene. The CDR3 loop spans 15 amino acids. The CDR3 is CASSPGQGKGYGYTF. CDR3 bases: TGTGCCAGCAGCCCGGGACAGGGAAAAGGGTATGGCTACACCTTC.

J is TRBJ1-5 and V is TRBV19; perhaps TRBD1 as D (6 bases). V lost 8 bases, J lost 4 bases, and 12 bases lay in between. The CDR3 consists of 13 residues. Looked up from germline, CDR1 is LNHDA and CDR2 is SQIVND (reference sequence). The CDR3 region is CASSWGPNQPQHF. CDR3 bases: TGTGCCAGTTCATGGGGGCCTAATCAGCCCCAGCATTTT.

The chain carries TRBV19 and TRBJ1-2; 10 bases fit TRBD1. V lost 5 bases, J lost 12 bases, and 9 bases stayed unmatched. The CDR3 covers 13 residues. From germline, CDR1 is LNHDA and CDR2 SQIVND (reference sequence). The CDR3 nucleotides read TGTGCCAGTAGTTTCGGACAGGGGGGTTTCGACACCTTC. Its protein product is CASSFGQGGFDTF.

The chain couples TRBV2 to TRBJ1-1; D is unresolved. The V gene lost 7 bases and the J gene lost 2 bases, with 14 bases spanning the gap. The germline V gene encodes CDR1 SNHLY and CDR2 FYNNEI. The CDR3 length is 14 residues. CDR3 bases: TGTGCCAGCAAAGAAAGGAGTTTTAACACTGAAGCTTTCTTT. Amino acids: CASKERSFNTEAFF.

This clone was found once. The chain carries TRBV5-1 and TRBJ1-1; D call uncertain. The germline V and J ends were trimmed by 0 bases and 1 base, with 7 bases remaining between them. CDR1 and CDR2 from the germline V gene are SGHRS and YFSETQ. The CDR3 spans 14 residues. In DNA form, the CDR3 reads TGCGCCAGCAGCTTGGGGGGAACGAACACTGAAGCTTTCTTT. This translates into CASSLGGTNTEAFF.

The gene calls are TRBV7-2 and TRBJ1-2, with D unresolved. Looked up from germline, CDR1 is SGHTA and CDR2 is FQGNSA. V lost 3 bases and J 0 bases, leaving 8 bases between the germline ends. The CDR3 extends over 14 amino acids. The CDR3 sequence is CASSLAHSNYGYTF. The DNA of the CDR3 is TGTGCCAGCAGCTTGGCACATTCTAACTATGGCTACACCTTC. Complete variable domain (other parts from reference TRBV7-2 and TRBJ1-2): GAGVSQSPSNKVTEKGKDVELRCDPISGHTALYWYRQSLGQGLEFLIYFQGNSAPDKSGLPSDRFSAERTGGSVSTLTIQRTQQEDSAVYLCASSLAHSNYGYTFGSGTRLTVV.

This clone was picked up a small number of times. V is TRBV28 and J is TRBJ1-1; a possible D gene is TRBD1 (6 bases). Trimming removed 8 bases at V and 5 bases at J, with 18 bases between. This CDR3 has 14 residues. Looked up from germline, CDR1 is MDHEN and CDR2 is SYDVKM. The CDR3 bases are TGTGCCAGCGTCCTTTCCGGGGACATTACTGAAGCTTTCTTT. Translation: CASVLSGDITEAFF.

Only one count was recorded for this clone. The chain is built from TRBV5-1 and TRBJ2-7; 14 nucleotides align to TRBD2. V lost 3 bases to trimming and J lost 0 bases; unmatched junction nucleotides: 14. Germline CDR1 and CDR2: SGHRS and YFSETQ. The CDR3 runs 20 residues. The CDR3 protein is CASSSTPSGTSGGYSYEQYF. The CDR3, as DNA: TGCGCCAGCAGCTCAACACCTTCCGGGACTAGCGGGGGATACTCCTACGAGCAGTACTTC.

This chain links TRBV2 with TRBJ1-1, with 9 bases matching TRBD1. The V gene end was trimmed by 6 bases and the J gene end by 1 base; junction bases not matched to a gene: 6. Germline V gene sequence: CDR1 SNHLY, CDR2 FYNNEI. The length of the CDR3 is 15 residues. The CDR3 region has the DNA TGTGCCAGCAGAGCCGGGACAGGGAGGAACACTGAAGCTTTCTTT. It encodes CASRAGTGRNTEAFF. Looking up the rest from reference TRBV2 and TRBJ1-1 gives the full variable domain: EPEVTQTPSHQVTQMGQEVILRCVPISNHLYFYWYRQILGQKVEFLVSFYNNEISEKSEIFDDQFSVERPDGSNFTLKIRSTKLEDSAMYFCASRAGTGRNTEAFFGQGTRLTVV.